This TCR beta chain was captured by sequencing in a study of neoadjuvant anti-PD-1 for oral cavity cancer. Per germline, CDR1 GTSNPN and CDR2 SVGIG (reference sequence). Trimming took 3 bases from V and 2 from J, leaving 8 bases between them. The CDR3 spans 12 residues. Time point here: after neoadjuvant nivolumab, at surgical resection. No culture or expansion preceded analysis of these blood cells. Measured with immunoSEQ multiplex PCR; TCRdb has only the in-frame clones, and not every one. Here the sample spans approximately 8,400 clones, 60% to 75% being singletons. This clonotype was sampled from a person aged 35-79 years with oral cavity squamous cell carcinoma. The specimen was PBMCs, collected after nivolumab (anti-PD-1) treatment. The chain has TRBV30 and TRBJ2-7; D ambiguous. CDR3 sequence reads: CAWRASAYEQYF. CDR3 coding DNA: TGTGCCTGGAGGGCTTCGGCCTACGAGCAGTACTTC.